This section outlines one TCR beta chain sequence together with its context. Its cognate antigen has yet to be identified. No much larger clone exists at a distance of one base, and base qualities are not known. CDR1 SGHNT and CDR2 YYREEE are derived from the germline V gene (reference sequence). Inclusive of the bounding cysteine and phenylalanine, the CDR3 is 16 residues long. Solely the CDR3 DNA is kept, with 48 bases framed from the first base. V is trimmed back by 4 bases and J by 5 bases, and the junction contains 11 bases that no gene match accounts for. The data originate from a study of cytomegalovirus exposure and HLA in healthy donors (dated by TCRdb to about 2017). Turning to the overall study: According to an earlier analysis of a few hundred of the donors, some 170 million T cells yielded roughly 100 million unique TCR beta sequences and 276 Gb of sequence data. The study combined high-throughput TCR immunosequencing, statistical association of individual TCRs with disease status, and machine learning to predict cytomegalovirus infection status. In an earlier analysis of several hundred of the donors, high-throughput TCR beta sequencing was used to judge whether each TCR beta V gene segment behaved as functional or pseudogenic. The number of donors typed differed by locus, with about 629-630 for A, B, C, DRB1 and DQB1, approximately 500 for DQA1, nearly 610 for DPA1, and some 450 for DPB1. Across some 400 genotyped donors of the cohort, an average of approximately 220,000 unique TCR beta nucleotide sequences per donor were sequenced, and roughly 20% of those sequences were non-productive. Genome-wide SNP genotypes for about 55% of the 666 donors were used in a later genetic analysis, which treated that subset as a discovery cohort. Several DR-DQ haplotypes were treated as single units for association and clustering because of strong linkage in the cohort. Class I and class II HLA loci were covered by the typing at four-digit resolution. The study aimed to test whether signatures of past pathogen exposure could be identified by cataloging public T cell receptors. In addition to the first cohort of roughly 700 subjects, a separate validation cohort of 130 or so different subjects was used. Donor age, sex, ethnicity and CMV serostatus were collected together with the repertoire data. Rather than drawing on any new phenotypic data, the later analysis identified candidate immune exposures from TCR beta sequences and the way those sequences occurred across donors. The genetic ancestry cluster associated with self-reported Caucasian donors included 70% to 85% of the 398 genotyped donors. All discovery cohort repertoires had been generated using a single sequencing platform. In a later analysis, previously published TCR beta repertoires from hundreds of donors were re-analyzed and high-resolution HLA genotyping was added so that TCR occurrence patterns could be studied. About 280 gigabases of sequencing data and roughly 90 million unique TCR sequences were included in an early release covering over 600 HLA-typed donors. The study used immunosequencing to profile the T cell repertoires of approximately 650 subjects and linked those repertoires to cytomegalovirus serostatus.

Overall results and qualifications from the work: In an earlier analysis of 587 of the donors, most TCR beta V segments were observed in productive rearrangements about 90% or about 30% of the time, broadly matching IMGT annotations. Most TCR sequences were seen in very few donors, while some public TCRs were found in many individuals. The authors suggested that the approach could potentially be generalized to other disease states and immunological phenotypes. Some IMGT-functional V segments, including TRBV6-2 and TRBV6-3, could not be told apart with the 87-base-pair reads, so those segments were excluded. Most CMV-associated TCR beta chains appeared to be HLA-restricted in a later analysis, and the HLA associations seemed to be driven largely by CMV exposure. HLA typing was unavailable for some donors at each locus, so association tests used only the typed subset. In a later genetic analysis, fewer N-insertions in productive TCRs were reported among donors in an Asian-associated ancestry cluster than the roughly 700-donor mean. A further reported finding was that TCR beta sequences accurately predicted the HLA-A and HLA-B alleles for most subjects in the first cohort. The sequencing pipeline was judged likely to have produced a cluster of highly shared sequence variants as a technical artifact. Several of the top co-occurrence clusters appeared to be linked to parvovirus B19, influenza, CMV and Epstein-Barr virus, according to a later analysis. When HLA alleles, especially DR and DQ, strongly co-occurred, attributing TCR associations to individual alleles was difficult. A total of 164 TCR beta chains were listed by the study as associated with cytomegalovirus. In vitro tests confirmed that three of the cytomegalovirus-associated TCR beta chains recognize cytomegalovirus antigens. Immune exposure information for the cohort was limited to CMV serostatus. In this cohort, only TCR beta chains were sequenced, and detectable features were limited by the absence of alpha or paired-chain data. Cytomegalovirus status was reported to be diagnosed by the classifier with high specificity and sensitivity in both the original and validation cohorts. In a later analysis, HLA-associated TCR beta chains showed more clonal expansion and lower generation probabilities than non-associated chains that were equally common. In a later analysis, the rate of TCR association differed among HLA loci, with DRB1 alleles having the most associated TCRs and HLA-C alleles having the fewest. Linkage disequilibrium might explain the correlated functional status among segregating V segments, but an unknown experimental factor could not be excluded. An association between a missense DCLRE1C variant and V-gene and J-gene trimming of TCR beta chains was found in a later genetic analysis and replicated in an independent cohort. Specific HLA alleles were associated with over 15,000 TCR beta sequences at a false discovery rate of 0.05 in a later analysis. The earlier analysis of approximately 590 of the donors excluded approximately 17 rarely observed V segments, including chromosome 9 orphons, because counts were too low. Roughly uniform sequencing depth across donors was assumed in presence/absence analyses, although this assumption may not hold.

The cohort was made up of 666 healthy bone marrow donors. Cohort members were all nominally healthy when sampled, although unrecorded immune exposures were likely present. The donor was CMV seronegative and belonged to the group of 350 to 400 seronegative cohort members. A peripheral blood sample was collected from each donor, and TCR beta sequencing was performed on peripheral blood mononuclear cells. Genomic DNA extraction from the blood cell samples was performed with the Qiagen DNeasy Blood Extraction Kit. The receptor library was made with the immunoSEQ multiplex PCR assay. For the multiplex PCR, a mixture combining 60 forward primers for TCR Vbeta segments and 13 reverse primers for TCR Jbeta segments was used. Amplification of the CDR3 region of rearranged TCR beta genes was performed with a multiplex PCR assay on genomic DNA. Amplified TCR beta libraries were sequenced as 87-base-pair reads on the Illumina HiSeq System. As for the authors' bioinformatics: Across the 700 or so repertoires, a later analysis counted about 81 million unique TCR beta chains, around 10 million of which were shared by at least two donors. Raw reads were error-corrected and collapsed into unique sequences by a nearest-neighbor algorithm in which closely related sequences were merged to remove PCR and sequencing errors. V, D and J gene segments were assigned by aligning CDR3 sequences to IMGT reference sequences. For a sequence to be retained, a match of at least six nucleotides was required to both a V gene segment and a J gene segment. Rearrangements were called productive when the CDR3 lacked stop codons and stayed in frame with V and J; all others were non-productive. Following IMGT convention, CDR3 was defined as the stretch from the second conserved V-encoded cysteine up to the conserved J-encoded phenylalanine. In an earlier analysis of more than 550 of the donors, sequences lacking an unambiguous match to a single V gene segment were excluded. In an earlier analysis of some 590 of the donors, V segments were called functional above 56.7% productive rearrangements and were called segregating when the between-donor standard deviation exceeded 5%. To diagnose cytomegalovirus status from the catalog of TCR beta chain sequences, a statistical classification framework was built. In a later analysis, V and J genes were assigned by comparing TCR nucleotide sequences against IMGT/GENE-DB human TR gene sequences. Using the TCRdist pipeline, a later analysis assigned CDR3 sequences along with most-parsimonious VDJ recombination scenarios. In a later analysis, every TCR beta chain was defined by the combination of its CDR3 amino acid sequence and its V-gene family, and reads without a unique V-gene family were dropped. In a later analysis, around 600 highly shared, low-generation-probability nucleotide sequences were removed to address suspected cross-contamination and a sequencing artifact. For each public chain, a later analysis derived a clonal expansion index from normalized ranks of inferred template counts within each repertoire. In a later analysis, generation probabilities were computed using a VDJ recombination model fitted to out-of-frame rearrangements, and the results were checked against IGoR. A later analysis scored TCR-TCR, TCR-HLA and TCR-CMV co-occurrence with hypergeometric tests, applying a repertoire-size bias correction to TCR pairs. To estimate false discovery rates, a later analysis permuted the HLA or CMV assignments 20 times. A later analysis grouped co-occurring TCRs with DBSCAN, adding TCRdist sequence similarity when clustering within HLA-allele-positive subsets. Repertoires with fewer than 30,000 or more than 120,000 public chains were left out of co-occurrence clustering, as were four to six repertoires with anomalous nucleotide sharing. The immuneACCESS repertoire file appears here via TCRdb, limited to in-frame rearrangements. These files lack a portion of the clones; in checked studies, under half of the deficit traces to unresolved V genes, and the cause of the others is not known. The V and J calls and the clone size are those of that table, but D and trimming were determined from the DNA. The sample profile shows around 110,000 clones; approximately 80% of them were found once. Of the sample, around 4% is held by the ten largest clones.

Material for sequencing was PBMCs. The sequence is built from TRBV5-4 and TRBJ2-3; TRBD2 lines up with 9 middle nucleotides. This receptor was taken from a woman in her twenties or thirties in good health and CMV-seronegative. The DNA is as follows: TGTGCCAGCAGCCCGACTAGCGGAGGGTCCGGAGATACGCAGTATTTT. This yields the protein CASSPTSGGSGDTQYF.